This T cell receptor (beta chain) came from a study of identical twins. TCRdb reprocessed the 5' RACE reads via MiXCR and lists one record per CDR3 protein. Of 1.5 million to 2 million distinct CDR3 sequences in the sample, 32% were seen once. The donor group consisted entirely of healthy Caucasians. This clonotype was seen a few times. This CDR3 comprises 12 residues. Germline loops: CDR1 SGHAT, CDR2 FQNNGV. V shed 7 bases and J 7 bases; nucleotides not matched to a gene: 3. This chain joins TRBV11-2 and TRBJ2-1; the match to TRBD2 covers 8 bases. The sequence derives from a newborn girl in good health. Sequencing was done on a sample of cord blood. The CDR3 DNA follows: TGTGCCAGCAAAGCGGGAGTGAATGAGCAGTTCTTC. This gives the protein CASKAGVNEQFF.